This T cell receptor beta chain was sequenced during a study of radiation and T cells in renal cell carcinoma. Study in general: Nephrectomy followed 15 Gy stereotactic body radiation by 4 weeks.

Here immunoSEQ multiplex PCR was the method, and the copy in TCRdb shows in-frame clones only, minus some. In the table there are roughly 150,000 clones, roughly 87% of which are singletons. Notes on the study in general: Top tumor clonotypes rose in blood 2 weeks post-radiation, then contracted.

Germline V gene lookup returns CDR1 SGHDT and CDR2 YYEEEE. The CDR3 consists of 12 residues. V lost 0 bases and J lost 16, with 13 bases in between. The time point here: blood 2 weeks post-SBRT. Specified treatment: 15 Gy SBRT to primary tumor, nephrectomy 4 weeks later. To note about this clone: Its antigen is currently unknown.

Material: blood, obtained from a patient whose treatment included radiotherapy and nephrectomy. This rearrangement joins TRBV5-6 to TRBJ2-2; D possibly corresponds to TRBD1 (6 bases). The clonotype comes from a woman between 45 and 65 years old with renal cell carcinoma. CDR3 loop: CASSLGTDNRFF. The CDR3 DNA follows: TGTGCCAGCAGCTTGGGGACAGACAATCGGTTTTTT.